The 2 T cell receptor beta chains listed next were all sequenced from one sample in a study of beta chain features in type 1 diabetes. Of the isolated RNA, all was reverse transcribed, and so the sequenced material was expressed TCRB transcripts. This table comes from immunoSEQ multiplex PCR, and its TCRdb copy is limited to in-frame clones, with some not included. The sample carries about 930,000 clones, under 20% recorded once. The sample taken for sequencing was naive CD4+ T cells from blood. The receptors shown here come from a young woman in good health.

V gene TRBV6-6 combines with J gene TRBJ1-2, with D unresolved. This CDR3 has 13 amino acids. Trimming took 0 bases from V and 8 from J, leaving 10 bases between them. CDR1 MNHNY and CDR2 SVGAGI come from the germline V gene (reference sequence). In nucleotides, the CDR3 is TGTGCCAGCAGTTACTCTATCCGGGTCGGCTACACCTTC. Translating gives CASSYSIRVGYTF.

This clone was observed a few times. This chain connects TRBV7-6 to TRBJ1-2; no reliable D call. Trimming shortened V by 3 bases and J by 3 bases, and 2 bases separated the two germline ends. Germline assignment: CDR1 SGHVS and CDR2 FNYEAQ. The CDR3 is 11 amino acids. CDR3 DNA: TGTGCCAGCAGCTTGCACTATGGCTACACCTTC. Protein product: CASSLHYGYTF.